These 17 T cell receptor beta chains were all obtained from the same sample, sequenced in a study of blood T cells in healthy people across ages. PCR was performed a second time for about 6 to 12 cycles using a sample-barcoded 5' primer and a J-beta primer mix. From the 5' RACE reads, TCRdb called clonotypes with MiXCR, one entry per CDR3 protein. The repertoire holds 650,000 to 1,000,000 distinct CDR3 sequences, about half seen once, with around 18% in the top ten. The sequenced material came from blood. The receptor set was obtained from a man older than 75 in good health.

The gene calls are TRBV5-1 and TRBJ2-4; maybe TRBD2 (6 bases). The J call may be in error: the DNA end matches TRBJ2-7 better. The CDR3 runs 14 residues. The germline V gene encodes CDR1 SGHRS and CDR2 YFSETQ. As DNA, the CDR3 is TGCGCCAGCAGCTTGTCGGAGGGAATCGACGAGCAGTACTTC. Its protein product is CASSLSEGIDEQYF.

In this sample, this clonotype turned up many times. The rearrangement joins TRBV10-3 to TRBJ1-5, with D tentatively TRBD1 (6 bases). Trimming stripped 5 bases from V and 0 bases from J, with 14 bases between. The CDR3 extends over 16 amino acids. The germline CDR1 and CDR2 sequences are ENHRY and SYGVKD. CDR3 in DNA: TGTGCCATCAGTCCCGGGACAACTAATAGCAATCAGCCCCAGCATTTT. Encoded protein: CAISPGTTNSNQPQHF.

This clonotype was counted a few times. The rearrangement joins TRBV5-1 to TRBJ1-1; D gene unclear. V was cut by 4 bases and J by 2 bases, with 6 bases left in between. Germline V CDR1 and CDR2: SGHRS, YFSETQ. The CDR3 spans 12 residues. CDR3 sequence (DNA): TGCGCCAGCAGCCGCAGAAACACTGAAGCTTTCTTT. Its protein is CASSRRNTEAFF.

This clonotype was seen more than once but under ten times. V and J are TRBV20-1 and TRBJ2-7; D could derive from TRBD1 or TRBD2 (5 bases each). Germline CDR1 DFQATT, CDR2 SNEGSKA (reference sequence). The CDR3 has 14 residues. Trimming removed 5 bases at V and 5 bases at J, with 19 bases between. CDR3 region: CSAQAPRGGHEQYF. The CDR3, as DNA: TGCAGTGCTCAGGCCCCCCGGGGCGGTCACGAGCAGTACTTC.

V gene TRBV15 combines with J gene TRBJ1-2, with 10 bases matching TRBD1. This CDR3 has 17 amino acids. Germline lookup yields CDR1 LNHNV and CDR2 YYDKDF (reference sequence). The ends lost 2 bases at V and 4 bases at J; junction bases unmatched: 10. CDR3 loop: CATSRTSTGGDGYGYTF. CDR3 nucleotide sequence: TGTGCCACCAGCAGAACCTCGACAGGGGGCGACGGCTATGGCTACACCTTC.

This clonotype was observed a few times. The rearrangement joins TRBV7-8 to TRBJ2-7; maybe TRBD1 (6 bases). Trimming cost V 3 bases and J 6 bases, with 30 bases left between them. The CDR3 has 19 amino acids. Germline V gene lookup returns CDR1 SGHVS and CDR2 FQNEAQ. CDR3 coding DNA: TGTGCCAGCAGCTTCGAATCCCCGTCCAGGGGAGAGGGAAAGCGCGAGCAGTACTTC. Its translation: CASSFESPSRGEGKREQYF.

This clonotype was seen at least ten times. The rearrangement joins TRBV29-1 to TRBJ2-1; the D gene is possibly TRBD1 (6 bases). The CDR3 is made up of 17 amino acids. The germline V and J ends were trimmed by 2 bases and 3 bases, with 20 bases remaining between them. Germline assignment: CDR1 SQVTM and CDR2 ANQGSEA. CDR3 sequence: CSVEMLVGTGIYNEQFF. In nucleotides, the CDR3 is TGCAGCGTTGAAATGTTGGTGGGAACAGGGATCTACAATGAGCAGTTCTTC.

As concerns this clonotype: A much larger clone sits a single nucleotide away, making a read error possible. The V gene is TRBV24-1, the J gene TRBJ2-1, with TRBD2 matching over 7 bases. CDR3 length: 16 residues. CDR1 is KGHDR and CDR2 is SFDVKD in the germline V gene. CDR3 bases: TGTGCCACCCGTGAGAGATCGGCGGGAGTATTCGATGAGCAGTTCTTC. It yields the protein CATRERSAGVFDEQFF.

This clonotype was found a few times. V is TRBV11-1 and J is TRBJ2-1; D is unresolved. The V end was cut by 2 bases, the J end by 8 bases, with 7 bases between. This CDR3 spans 12 amino acids. CDR1 SGHAT and CDR2 FQDESV come from the germline V gene (reference sequence). The CDR3 coding sequence is TGTGCCAGCAGCTTATCTTGGGATGAGCAGTTCTTC. Translating gives CASSLSWDEQFF.

This clonotype was counted many times. V usage is TRBV28 and J usage is TRBJ2-7; 7 bases match TRBD1. The CDR3 is 13 residues long. Looked up from germline, CDR1 is MDHEN and CDR2 is SYDVKM. Germline trimming cut 5 bases from V and 2 bases from J; bases unmatched to any gene: 3. The CDR3 bases are TGTGCCAGCAGTCAGGGACAGACCTACGAGCAGTACTTC. Its translation: CASSQGQTYEQYF. Full variable domain (remainder filled in from reference TRBV28 and TRBJ2-7): DVKVTQSSRYLVKRTGEKVFLECVQDMDHENMFWYRQDPGLGLRLIYFSYDVKMKEKGDIPEGYSVSREKKERFSLILESASTNQTSMYLCASSQGQTYEQYFGPGTRLTVT.

The chain recombines TRBV30 with TRBJ2-5, with D maybe TRBD1 (6 bases). Germline V CDR1 and CDR2: GTSNPN, SVGIG (reference sequence). CDR3 length: 14 residues. V lost 1 base, J lost 5 bases, and 14 bases lay in between. The CDR3 loop reads CAWSATGMGETQYF. The CDR3 DNA reads TGTGCCTGGAGTGCAACAGGGATGGGGGAGACCCAGTACTTC.

A note on this clonotype: At one boundary the junction diverges from the germline segment, which might be a read error. J is TRBJ2-7 and V is TRBV20-1, with 7 bases lining up with TRBD2. CDR1 and CDR2 (germline): DFQATT, SNEGSKA (reference sequence). The CDR3 runs to 12 residues. The CDR3 sequence: CSARGTNYEQYF. CDR3 DNA sequence: TGCAGTGCCCGCGGGACTAACTACGAACAGTACTTC.

The chain carries TRBV7-2 and TRBJ2-5; 9 bases align to TRBD2. Germline CDR1 SGHTA, CDR2 FQGNSA. After removal of 1 base from V and 11 bases from J, the junction contained 11 bases not matched to a gene. The CDR3 sequence is 15 residues long. The chain's CDR3 is CASSLGLAAKDEQYF. In DNA, the CDR3 is TGTGCCAGCAGCTTAGGACTAGCGGCGAAAGATGAGCAGTACTTC.

This clonotype has just a few counts. V and J are TRBV9 and TRBJ2-2, with D perhaps TRBD1 or TRBD2 (6 bases each). In germline, CDR1 is SGDLS, CDR2 YYNGEE. The germline V and J ends were trimmed by 0 bases and 5 bases, with 8 bases remaining between them. The CDR3 runs to 14 residues. CDR3 DNA sequence: TGTGCCAGCAGCGTAGGGGGGGCGACCGGGGAGCTGTTTTTT. Its translation is CASSVGGATGELFF.

This rearrangement joins TRBV2 to TRBJ1-1; perhaps TRBD1 as D (5 bases). The CDR3 spans 16 residues. The ends were cut back, 6 bases at V and 0 bases at J, with 17 bases in the middle. The germline CDR1 and CDR2 sequences are SNHLY and FYNNEI. The CDR3 nucleotides read TGTGCCAGCAGGAAAGGGACGGTTTACATGAACACTGAAGCTTTCTTT. This translates into CASRKGTVYMNTEAFF.

V and J are TRBV29-1 and TRBJ1-6; D may be TRBD1 (5 bases). Germline V lookup: CDR1 SQVTM, CDR2 ANQGSEA. V gave up 7 bases and J gave up 9 bases, with 13 bases separating them. The CDR3 has 12 amino acids. The CDR3 loop reads CSASNQGSPLHF. The CDR3 DNA is TGCAGCGCCAGCAACCAGGGTTCACCCCTCCACTTT.

This chain connects TRBV7-9 to TRBJ1-4; D not resolved. V was trimmed by 8 bases and J by 4 bases, leaving 11 bases between them. Germline V gene lookup returns CDR1 SEHNR and CDR2 FQNEAQ (reference sequence). The CDR3 length is 13 residues. DNA for the CDR3: TGTGCCAGCCAAAGGAGGGATAATGAAAAACTGTTTTTT. This translates into CASQRRDNEKLFF.